These 30 T cell receptor beta chains came from one sample sequenced in a study of early T cells in non-severe SARS-CoV-2 infection. TCRdb re-analysed the 5' RACE reads in MiXCR, keeping a single row per CDR3 protein. The data show 68,000 or so distinct CDR3 sequences, 13% seen once. The specimen was whole blood. Receptors originate from an adult who was a healthcare worker with PCR-confirmed SARS-CoV-2 infection or an uninfected control (not recorded which).

This clonotype has a count of ten or more. The rearrangement uses TRBV15 and TRBJ2-1, with D perhaps matching TRBD1 or TRBD2 (5 bases each). From germline, CDR1 is LNHNV and CDR2 YYDKDF (reference sequence). This CDR3 comprises 15 residues. Trimming took 4 bases from V and 1 from J, leaving 11 bases between them. The CDR3 nucleotides are TGTGCCACCAGCAAGGGGCCGGGGTCCTACAATGAGCAGTTCTTC. Amino acids: CATSKGPGSYNEQFF.

This clonotype has more than one count but fewer than ten. The V and J genes are TRBV5-6 and TRBJ1-1; maybe TRBD1 (6 bases). This CDR3 spans 17 amino acids. Germline V gene data show CDR1 as SGHDT and CDR2 as YYEEEE. Trimming shortened V by 4 bases and J by 6 bases, and 25 bases separated the two germline ends. The CDR3 DNA reads TGTGCCAGCAGCCACAGAAATCAACAGGGTTATTTGGCTGAAGCTTTCTTT. Its translation: CASSHRNQQGYLAEAFF.

The chain carries TRBV11-2 and TRBJ1-4, with D possibly TRBD1 on 6 matching bases. V was shortened by 5 bases and J by 8 bases, with 15 bases between the two germline ends. The V gene's germline CDR1 is SGHAT and CDR2 FQNNGV. The CDR3 has 14 residues. The CDR3 region has the DNA TGTGCCAGCAGCCCGGACAGCGTTGAGGAAAAACTGTTTTTT. This sequence encodes CASSPDSVEEKLFF.

This clonotype occurred many times. J is TRBJ1-1 and V is TRBV4-1; possibly TRBD1 for D (5 bases). Per the germline V gene, CDR1 is MGHRA and CDR2 is YSYEKL. V gave up 0 bases and J gave up 2 bases, with 7 bases separating them. The length of the CDR3 is 14 residues. CDR3 DNA: TGCGCCAGCAGCCAAGAGGGGGTCAACACTGAAGCTTTCTTT. Translation: CASSQEGVNTEAFF.

The chain couples TRBV3-1 to TRBJ2-7, with TRBD1 as a possible D gene (6 bases). V was trimmed by 0 bases and J by 3 bases, leaving 15 bases between them. There are 16 residues in the CDR3. CDR1 and CDR2 (germline): LGHDT, YNNKEL (reference sequence). This CDR3 reads CASSQDLGDTDYEQYF. CDR3 nucleotides: TGTGCCAGCAGCCAAGATTTGGGGGACACAGACTACGAGCAGTACTTC.

This clonotype was recorded at least ten times. This chain links TRBV5-1 with TRBJ1-1; D is undetermined. The CDR3 contains 14 residues. Trimming stripped 5 bases from V and 0 bases from J, with 11 bases between. Germline V lookup: CDR1 SGHRS, CDR2 YFSETQ. CDR3 protein: CASSGELMNTEAFF. The CDR3, as DNA: TGCGCCAGCAGTGGGGAGTTAATGAACACTGAAGCTTTCTTT.

V is TRBV18 and J is TRBJ2-1; D gene unclear. The CDR3 loop spans 14 amino acids. CDR1 is KGHSH, CDR2 LQKENI, per germline. V lost 3 bases, J lost 2 bases, and 8 bases lay in between. The CDR3 reads CASSPEQAYNEQFF. In DNA, the CDR3 is TGTGCCAGCTCACCTGAACAAGCCTACAATGAGCAGTTCTTC.

V usage is TRBV12-3 or TRBV12-4 and J usage is TRBJ2-3; 7 nucleotides match TRBD2. CDR3 length: 14 residues. V trimming: 4 bases; J trimming: 4 bases; junction bases outside the gene matches: 5. The CDR3 DNA reads as TGTGCCAGCAGTTCCGGACTAGTGCCAGATACGCAGTATTTT. Residues: CASSSGLVPDTQYF.

This clonotype was detected ten times or more. V and J are TRBV14 and TRBJ2-5; D is perhaps TRBD1 or TRBD2 (5 bases each). CDR3 length: 15 residues. Germline-derived CDR1 and CDR2 are SGHDN and FVKESK. Trimming pared 1 base from V and 2 bases from J, leaving 11 bases between. The DNA for the CDR3 is TGTGCCAGCAGCCAAGCGGGACGGTCTCAAGAGACCCAGTACTTC. Protein: CASSQAGRSQETQYF.

There are many counts of this clonotype. This sequence joins TRBV2 and TRBJ2-4; D possibly corresponds to TRBD2 (5 bases). The CDR3 contains 18 residues. CDR1 and CDR2 from the germline V gene are SNHLY and FYNNEI. The V end lost 4 bases, the J end lost 1 base, and 20 bases lay between the germline ends. This chain's CDR3 is CASSVKSLRGWAKNIQYF. Here the CDR3 DNA reads TGTGCCAGCAGTGTAAAGTCCCTACGGGGTTGGGCCAAAAACATTCAGTACTTC.

Worth noting for this clonotype: Possible read error: a much larger clone is one base away. This chain joins TRBV12-3 or TRBV12-4 and TRBJ2-5, with TRBD1 matching 10 bases. After removal of 7 bases from V and 4 bases from J, the junction contained 9 bases not matched to a gene. The CDR3 runs to 15 residues. CDR3: CASNPGTGDPETQYF. CDR3 coding DNA: TGTGCCAGCAACCCAGGGACAGGGGACCCAGAGACCCAGTACTTC.

This clonotype was counted between two and nine times. J is TRBJ2-1 and V is TRBV20-1; TRBD1 or TRBD2 may be the D gene (5 bases each). Germline V gene sequence: CDR1 DFQATT, CDR2 SNEGSKA (reference sequence). Trimming took off 6 bases at V and 9 bases at J, with 18 bases between the two ends. The CDR3 has 13 residues. The CDR3 bases are TGCAGTGCCCCGGGACCGCAGTTTTTTGAGCAGTTCTTC. Translation gives CSAPGPQFFEQFF.

A note on this clonotype: A much larger clone sits a single nucleotide away, making a read error possible. V is TRBV5-1 and J is TRBJ2-7; D possibly corresponds to TRBD1 (6 bases). The CDR3 sequence is 14 residues long. The germline gives CDR1 SGHRS, CDR2 YFSETQ. DNA of the CDR3: TGCGCCGGCAGCACGGACAGCCCGTCCTACGAGCAGTACTTC. It codes for CAGSTDSPSYEQYF. The full variable domain, with the rest looked up from reference TRBV5-1 and TRBJ2-7, is KAGVTQTPRYLIKTRGQQVTLSCSPISGHRSVSWYQQTPGQGLQFLFEYFSETQRNKGNFPGRFSGRQFSNSRSEMNVSTLELGDSALYLCAGSTDSPSYEQYFGPGTRLTVT.

This chain joins TRBV5-1 and TRBJ2-7; D gene ambiguous. The V and J ends lost 0 bases and 5 bases respectively, with 9 bases between them. The CDR3 runs 13 residues. The V gene's germline CDR1 is SGHRS and CDR2 YFSETQ. CDR3 sequence: CASSLGPPDEQYF. In nucleotides, the CDR3 is TGCGCCAGCAGCTTGGGTCCCCCCGACGAGCAGTACTTC.

This clonotype was counted at least ten times. The chain employs TRBV7-9 and TRBJ2-7; 10 nucleotides align to TRBD1. CDR1 and CDR2 from the germline V gene are SEHNR and FQNEAQ (reference sequence). The V and J ends lost 4 bases and 2 bases, in that order; junction bases with no gene match: 5. The CDR3 length is 15 residues. The CDR3 loop reads CASSSGTGDPYEQYF. CDR3 coding DNA: TGTGCCAGCAGCTCCGGGACAGGGGATCCCTACGAGCAGTACTTC.

This clonotype has at least ten counts. V is TRBV7-9 and J is TRBJ1-1; maybe TRBD1 (6 bases). The CDR3 runs 14 residues. Between the trimmed V and J ends, which lost 5 bases and 6 bases, there was a span of 16 bases. Germline CDR1 reads SEHNR; CDR2 reads FQNEAQ (reference sequence). CDR3 in DNA: TGTGCCAGCAGCGTGGGACACCAGGAGGCTGAAGCTTTCTTT. Translated, it gives CASSVGHQEAEAFF.

Many counts were recorded for this clonotype. The chain joins TRBV3-1 to TRBJ1-2; 8 nucleotides line up with TRBD1. Germline V gene data show CDR1 as LGHDT and CDR2 as YNNKEL (reference sequence). This CDR3 has 13 amino acids. V lost 6 bases to trimming and J lost 11 bases; unmatched junction nucleotides: 11. CDR3 sequence: CASRAGTGDIYTF. CDR3 in DNA: TGTGCCAGCAGAGCCGGGACAGGAGACATTTACACCTTC. The variable domain in full, with the rest retrieved from reference TRBV3-1 and TRBJ1-2, is DTAVSQTPKYLVTQMGNDKSIKCEQNLGHDTMYWYKQDSKKFLKIMFSYNNKELIINETVPNRFSPKSPDKAHLNLHINSLELGDSAVYFCASRAGTGDIYTFGSGTRLTVV.

This clonotype was seen at least ten times. The chain combines TRBV6-1 with TRBJ2-1; tentatively, D is TRBD2 (6 bases). V lost 4 bases and J lost 7, with 17 bases in between. This CDR3 contains 15 residues. Germline-derived CDR1 and CDR2 are MNHNS and SASEGT. The CDR3: CASSAGVWTGNEQFF. CDR3 DNA sequence: TGTGCCAGCAGTGCGGGGGTGTGGACGGGGAATGAGCAGTTCTTC.

This clonotype was recorded at least ten times. CDR3 amino acids: CATGTSFAGGEQFF. DNA of the CDR3: TGTGCCACCGGGACTTCTTTCGCAGGGGGTGAGCAGTTCTTC. The chain uses TRBV19 and TRBJ2-1; tentative D call: TRBD1 (7 bases). CDR3 length: 14 residues. Germline CDR1 LNHDA, CDR2 SQIVND (reference sequence). V dropped 10 bases and J dropped 9 bases, with 22 bases sitting between them.

This clonotype was observed at least ten times. This rearrangement joins TRBV10-3 to TRBJ1-5, with D possibly being TRBD1 (6 bases). CDR3 length: 17 residues. The germline V gene encodes CDR1 ENHRY and CDR2 SYGVKD. V dropped 10 bases and J dropped 0 bases, with 22 bases sitting between them. CDR3 in amino acids: CATKEGVVRNSNQPQHF. The DNA for the CDR3 is TGTGCCACCAAGGAGGGGGTAGTCAGAAATAGCAATCAGCCCCAGCATTTT.

The V and J genes are TRBV25-1 and TRBJ1-1; no clear D gene. From germline, CDR1 is MGHDK and CDR2 SYGVNS. The V end lost 1 base, the J end lost 2 bases, and 14 bases lay between the germline ends. The CDR3 runs to 16 residues. CDR3 residues: CASSEFAVKFNTEAFF. The CDR3 DNA reads TGTGCCAGCAGTGAATTTGCAGTCAAATTTAACACTGAAGCTTTCTTT.

The rearrangement uses TRBV6-1 and TRBJ1-2; D not certain. In germline, CDR1 is MNHNS, CDR2 SASEGT. Trimming removed 5 bases at V and 0 bases at J, with 10 bases between. The CDR3 runs 14 residues. The CDR3 region is CASSLDFTNYGYTF. CDR3 nucleotides: TGTGCCAGCAGTCTGGATTTCACTAACTATGGCTACACCTTC.

The rearrangement links TRBV20-1 to TRBJ2-5, with TRBD1 identical over 7 bases. V dropped 5 bases and J dropped 5; count of bases not matched to a gene: 8. In germline, CDR1 is DFQATT, CDR2 SNEGSKA (reference sequence). The CDR3 length is 13 residues. This CDR3 is CSAPQGEGETQYF. CDR3 bases: TGCAGTGCTCCCCAGGGGGAAGGGGAGACCCAGTACTTC.

This clonotype appeared a few times. The CDR3 loop reads CASSHHGTAQETQYF. The CDR3 DNA is TGCGCCAGCAGCCACCACGGGACAGCCCAAGAGACCCAGTACTTC. The rearrangement joins TRBV4-3 to TRBJ2-5, with 7 bases matching TRBD1. CDR1 is LGHNA, CDR2 YSLEER, per germline. The V and J ends lost 3 bases and 1 base, in that order; junction bases with no gene match: 5. The CDR3 extends over 15 amino acids.

This clonotype was observed at least ten times. In DNA, the CDR3 is TGTGCCAGCAGTCCCCGGGACAGGGGGCAAGAGACCCAGTACTTC. It codes for CASSPRDRGQETQYF. The chain joins TRBV6-6 to TRBJ2-5, with 11 bases that match TRBD1. There are 15 residues in the CDR3. V gave up 5 bases and J gave up 2 bases; unmatched junction bases: 4. Germline V lookup: CDR1 MNHNY, CDR2 SVGAGI (reference sequence).

This clonotype was seen repeatedly, ten times or more. The CDR3 coding sequence is TGTGCCAGCAGCTTAGCGACTAGCGGGGGCGCTGAGCAGTACTTC. It translates to CASSLATSGGAEQYF. The rearrangement uses TRBV11-3 and TRBJ2-7, with TRBD2 matching 12 bases. V trimming: 1 base; J trimming: 7 bases; junction bases outside the gene matches: 5. The CDR3 is made up of 15 amino acids. CDR1 is SGHNT, CDR2 YENEEA, per germline.

This clonotype was observed at least ten times. This sequence joins TRBV4-1 and TRBJ2-7, with D perhaps matching TRBD2 (5 bases). The CDR3 is 14 residues long. Germline-derived CDR1 and CDR2 are MGHRA and YSYEKL. Trimming cost V 3 bases and J 0 bases, with 9 bases left between them. The CDR3 nucleotides read TGCGCCAGCAGCCACGCGGGCTCCTCCTACGAGCAGTACTTC. Its protein is CASSHAGSSYEQYF.

This clonotype has at least ten counts. A read error may produce the germline difference seen at one junction end. This chain links TRBV5-1 with TRBJ2-1, with 9 positions matching TRBD2. The germline V gene has CDR1 SGHRS and CDR2 YFSETQ. There are 14 residues in the CDR3. CDR3 region: CASRIAGANLEQFF. CDR3 DNA: TGCGCGAGCAGGATAGCGGGGGCCAATTTAGAGCAGTTCTTC.

Many counts were recorded for this clonotype. The genes are TRBV19 and TRBJ2-3; 7 bases are shared with TRBD2. The V gene end was trimmed by 5 bases and the J gene end by 1 base; junction bases not matched to a gene: 12. Germline V lookup: CDR1 LNHDA, CDR2 SQIVND (reference sequence). This CDR3 contains 17 residues. CDR3 region: CASSATQSSGRTDTQYF. DNA for the CDR3: TGTGCCAGTAGTGCCACACAATCTAGCGGCCGCACAGATACGCAGTATTTT.

In this sample, this clonotype turned up a few times. The chain carries TRBV7-2 and TRBJ1-1; the D gene is possibly TRBD1 (6 bases). V dropped 10 bases and J dropped 6 bases, with 24 bases sitting between them. Germline-derived CDR1 and CDR2 are SGHTA and FQGNSA. The CDR3 length is 15 residues. CDR3 bases: TGTGCCACCTCCTACCTGGGGGGGGCGAGGGCTGAAGCTTTCTTT. Translating gives CATSYLGGARAEAFF. Together with reference TRBV7-2 and TRBJ1-1, the CDR3 gives the full variable domain: GAGVSQSPSNKVTEKGKDVELRCDPISGHTALYWYRQSLGQGLEFLIYFQGNSAPDKSGLPSDRFSAERTGGSVSTLTIQRTQQEDSAVYLCATSYLGGARAEAFFGQGTRLTVV.